The sequence of this T cell receptor beta chain was determined in a study of T cell responses to AZD1222 COVID-19 vaccine. Study-wide results and limits: Spike-spanning, vaccine-associated CD4 TCRs were dominant at 160-218 and 743-854. None of the repertoires were sampled until the peak T cell response had passed. Nearly half of spike-specific TCRs reportedly target variant regions that are unmutated in the B.1.351 and B.1.1.7 variants. Donors were chiefly white British, with a greater number of females, and clonal diversity was perhaps underestimated.

The protocol was immunoSEQ multiplex PCR, while the TCRdb copy is restricted to in-frame clones and leaves out a portion. Of tens of thousands of clones in the sample, approximately 90% are singletons; the top ten hold 5% to 6%. The V end lost 1 base, the J end lost 4 bases, and 9 bases lay between the germline ends. This CDR3 has 14 amino acids. CDR1 and CDR2 (germline): SGHTS, YDEGEE. Worth noting for this clone: The antigen is not known.

The chain employs TRBV5-8 and TRBJ1-5; no firm D call. This TCR was recovered from an adult in good health. The sample here was peripheral blood, taken on day 0 of AZD1222 vaccination. The CDR3 bases are TGTGCCAGCAGCTTGTTCACAGATAATCAGCCCCAGCATTTT. The encoded protein is CASSLFTDNQPQHF.